This TCR beta chain was documented in a study of CD8+CD57+ T cells in acquired aplastic anemia. Overall study findings and caveats: Significant differences in CD8+ Simpson's diversity were not observed between patients and controls.

The sequenced patients had an expansion of CD8+CD57+ cells seen by flow cytometry. Germline loops: CDR1 LNHDA, CDR2 SQIVND (reference sequence). Trimming stripped 1 base from V and 5 bases from J, with 13 bases between. The length of the CDR3 is 15 residues. Researchers used genomic DNA as the template to profile TCR beta VDJ and CDR3. From the reads, TCRdb called clonotypes with MiXCR, one entry per CDR3 protein. The table shows around 160,000 distinct CDR3 sequences, with 40% to 55% occurring only once. This clonotype was seen a single time. The antigen remains undetermined. The chain employs TRBV19 and TRBJ2-3; D is undetermined. The specimen sequenced was sorted CD4+, CD8+, or CD8+CD57+ T cells (not recorded which) from PBMCs. This clonotype was obtained from a human donor with aplastic anemia. CDR3 residues: CASSIGAGGRDTQYF. The CDR3 region has the DNA TGTGCCAGTAGTATAGGGGCCGGCGGCAGAGATACGCAGTATTTT.